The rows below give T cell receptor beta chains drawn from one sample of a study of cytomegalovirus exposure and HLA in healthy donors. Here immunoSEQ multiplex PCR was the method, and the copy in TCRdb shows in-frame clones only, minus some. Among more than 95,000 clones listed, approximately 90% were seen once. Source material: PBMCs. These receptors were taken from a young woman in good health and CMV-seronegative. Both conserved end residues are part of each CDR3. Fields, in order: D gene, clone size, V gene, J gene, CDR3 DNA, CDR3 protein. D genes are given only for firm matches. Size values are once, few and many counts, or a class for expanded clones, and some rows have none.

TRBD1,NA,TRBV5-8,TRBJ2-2,TGTGCCAGCAGCTTTGTGGGGACAGGGGGATACGCCGGGGAGCTGTTTTTT,CASSFVGTGGYAGELFF
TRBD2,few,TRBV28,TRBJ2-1,TGTGCCAGCAGTTTGGCAGCCACTAGCGGGAACTACAATGAGCAGTTCTTC,CASSLAATSGNYNEQFF
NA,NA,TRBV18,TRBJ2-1,TGTGCCAGCTCACAAGGAGACAGATACAATGAGCAGTTCTTC,CASSQGDRYNEQFF
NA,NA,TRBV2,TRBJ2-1,TGTGCCAGCACCGAAAGGGGAAGGGGGGGGCGTGGTGAGCAGTTCTTC,CASTERGRGGRGEQFF
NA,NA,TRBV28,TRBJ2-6,TGTGCCAGCAGCCCCACAGGGACCTCTGGGGCCAACGTCCTGACTTTC,CASSPTGTSGANVLTF
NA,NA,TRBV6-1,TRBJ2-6,TGTGCCAGCATGACCGGGGGATCTGGGGCCAACGTCCTGACTTTC,CASMTGGSGANVLTF
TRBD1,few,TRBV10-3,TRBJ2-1,TGTGCCACTCTACAGGGGGTATCCTACAATGAGCAGTTCTTC,CATLQGVSYNEQFF
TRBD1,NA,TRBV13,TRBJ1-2,TGTGCCAGCAGCACGGACAGGGGGGAAGGCTACACCTTC,CASSTDRGEGYTF
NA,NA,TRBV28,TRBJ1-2,TGTGCCAGCAGGCCCAACATGAAGTTCCCGTATGGCTACACCTTC,CASRPNMKFPYGYTF
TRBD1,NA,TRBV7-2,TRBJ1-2,TGTGCCAGCAGCAACAAACAGGGGAACTATGGCTACACCTTC,CASSNKQGNYGYTF
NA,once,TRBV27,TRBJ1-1,TGTGCCAGCAGTTTGGGGGGGAACACTGAAGCTTTCTTT,CASSLGGNTEAFF
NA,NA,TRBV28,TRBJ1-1,TGTGCCAGCAGTTTATACGGGGGGAACACTGAAGCTTTCTTT,CASSLYGGNTEAFF
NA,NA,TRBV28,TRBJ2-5,TGTGCCAGCAGCAGAACAGGGTCGGAGACCCAGTACTTC,CASSRTGSETQYF
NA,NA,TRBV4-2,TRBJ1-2,TGTGCCAGCAGCCAAGAAGCCACCCTAGGTCTCTATGGCTACACCTTC,CASSQEATLGLYGYTF
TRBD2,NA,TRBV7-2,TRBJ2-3,TGTGCCAGCACCCGTCTCGGACTAGCGGGCGATACGCAGTATTTT,CASTRLGLAGDTQYF
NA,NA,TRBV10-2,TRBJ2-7,TGCGCCAGCACCCCTGCGCAGGGTTTTGTCCAGCAGTACTTC,CASTPAQGFVQQYF
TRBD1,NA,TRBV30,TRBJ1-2,TGTGCCGAAAGACAGGGAGTGGTTGGCTACACCTTC,CAERQGVVGYTF
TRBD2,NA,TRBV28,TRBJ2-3,TGTGCCACCGAAGCGGGACCCGGCGCAGATACGCAGTATTTT,CATEAGPGADTQYF
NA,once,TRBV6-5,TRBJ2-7,TGTGCCAGCAGGGTGACCCGACTATACTCCTACGAGCAGTACTTC,CASRVTRLYSYEQYF
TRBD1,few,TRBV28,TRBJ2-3,TGTGCCAGCAGTCCCCCAGGGGGAAATACGCAGTATTTT,CASSPPGGNTQYF
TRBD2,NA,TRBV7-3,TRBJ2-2,TGTGCCAGCAGCCTTAGCGGGGGGGCCTCCACCGGGGAGCTGTTTTTT,CASSLSGGASTGELFF
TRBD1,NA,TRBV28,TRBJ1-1,TGTGCCAGCAGGGAACCGGGACAGGGAATCGTGAACACTGAAGCTTTCTTT,CASREPGQGIVNTEAFF
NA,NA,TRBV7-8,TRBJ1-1,TGTGCCAGCAGCTTACAAGGACAGATCAAAGGGGGGGGCACTGAAGCTTTCTTT,CASSLQGQIKGGGTEAFF
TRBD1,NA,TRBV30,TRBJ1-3,TGTGCCTGGAGTGGGCAGGGGGTAGTTGGAAACACCATATATTTT,CAWSGQGVVGNTIYF
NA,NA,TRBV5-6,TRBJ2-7,TGTGCCAGCAGCTGGGGGCCTCTGGGCTACGAGCAGTACTTC,CASSWGPLGYEQYF
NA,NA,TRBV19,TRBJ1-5,TGTGCCAGTAGTATAGATCTCAGTAGCAATCAGCCCCAGCATTTT,CASSIDLSSNQPQHF
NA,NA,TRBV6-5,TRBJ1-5,TGTGCCAGCAGTTTAACGGGGATCAATCAGCCCCAGCATTTT,CASSLTGINQPQHF
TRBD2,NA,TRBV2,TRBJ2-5,TGTGCCAGCACAGCGGGAATCGGGGAGACCCAGTACTTC,CASTAGIGETQYF
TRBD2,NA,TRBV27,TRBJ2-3,TGTGCCAGCAGTATGGGGACTAGCGGGACAAAAACGCAGTATTTT,CASSMGTSGTKTQYF
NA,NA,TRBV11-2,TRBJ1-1,TGTGCCAGCGGCCCCCCGAACACTGAAGCTTTCTTT,CASGPPNTEAFF
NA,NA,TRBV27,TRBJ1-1,TGTGCCAGCAGTTTAAGGGGGAGCACTGAAGCTTTCTTT,CASSLRGSTEAFF
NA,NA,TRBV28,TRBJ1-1,TGTGCCAGCAGTTTATCGGGATTCGGAGCTTTCTTT,CASSLSGFGAFF
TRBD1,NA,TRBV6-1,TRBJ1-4,TGTGCCAGCAGTGAAGGGACAGGGGGGAGTGAAAAACTGTTTTTT,CASSEGTGGSEKLFF
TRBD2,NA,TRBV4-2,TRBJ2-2,TGTGCCAGCAGCCCGAGGACTAGCGGGAACACCGGGGAGCTGTTTTTT,CASSPRTSGNTGELFF
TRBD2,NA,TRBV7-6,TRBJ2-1,TGTGCCAGCAGCCTAATGGGGAGCGGGGGGGCCGTATCTCTCTATGAGCAGTTCTTC,CASSLMGSGGAVSLYEQFF
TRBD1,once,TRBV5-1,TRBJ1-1,TGCGCCAGCAGCTTGGTGACAGGGGGTCTGAACACTGAAGCTTTCTTT,CASSLVTGGLNTEAFF
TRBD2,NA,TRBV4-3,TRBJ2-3,TGCGCCAGCAGCCAAGGTACTAGCGGGAGTTTAGATACGCAGTATTTT,CASSQGTSGSLDTQYF
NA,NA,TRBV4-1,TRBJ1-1,TGCGCCAGCAGCCAAGCTTTCGGGGTGATCACTGAAGCTTTCTTT,CASSQAFGVITEAFF
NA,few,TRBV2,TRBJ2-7,TGTGCCAGCGGGGTAGCGGCCTACGAGCAGTACTTC,CASGVAAYEQYF
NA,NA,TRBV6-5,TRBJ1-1,TGTGCCAGCAGTACCCCACAGGGTTCCACTTCTGAAGCTTTCTTT,CASSTPQGSTSEAFF
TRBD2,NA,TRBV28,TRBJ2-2,TGTGCCAGCGGAGGCGGGACTAGCGGCACCGGGGAGCTGTTTTTT,CASGGGTSGTGELFF
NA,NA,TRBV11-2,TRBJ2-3,TGTGCCAGCAGCCCGGGGTACACAGATACGCAGTATTTT,CASSPGYTDTQYF
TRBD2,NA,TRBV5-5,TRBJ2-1,TGTGCCAGCAGGGCCGGGACTAGCCGCCATGAGCAGTTCTTC,CASRAGTSRHEQFF
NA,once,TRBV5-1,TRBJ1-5,TGCGCCAGCAGCTTGGCGTCAGGGGACCAAATCCGGGATTATAGCAATCAGCCCCAGCATTTT,CASSLASGDQIRDYSNQPQHF